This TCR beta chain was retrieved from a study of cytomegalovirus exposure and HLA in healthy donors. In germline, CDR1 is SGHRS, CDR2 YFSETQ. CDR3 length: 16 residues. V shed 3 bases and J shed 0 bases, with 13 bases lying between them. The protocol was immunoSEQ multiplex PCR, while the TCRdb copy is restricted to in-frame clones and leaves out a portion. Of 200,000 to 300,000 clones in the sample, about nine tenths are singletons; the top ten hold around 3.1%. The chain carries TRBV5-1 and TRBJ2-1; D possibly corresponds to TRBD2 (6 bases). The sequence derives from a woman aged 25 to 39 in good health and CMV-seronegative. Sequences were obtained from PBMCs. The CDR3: CASSSGGAGSYNEQFF. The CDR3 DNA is TGCGCCAGCAGCTCGGGCGGGGCAGGCTCCTACAATGAGCAGTTCTTC. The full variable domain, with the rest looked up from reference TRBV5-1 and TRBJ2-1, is KAGVTQTPRYLIKTRGQQVTLSCSPISGHRSVSWYQQTPGQGLQFLFEYFSETQRNKGNFPGRFSGRQFSNSRSEMNVSTLELGDSALYLCASSSGGAGSYNEQFFGPGTRLTVL.